The clone carrying this T cell receptor beta chain showed up just a few times. No antigen is known for it. TCRdb's table, derived via immunoSEQ multiplex PCR, lists solely in-frame clones and lacks some. The table records tens of thousands of clones, less than 85% of them present only once. Culture lasted about nine days before CD4+ T cell isolation. Participants each got two BNT162b2 or mRNA-1273 vaccine doses. This sample is part of a study of vaccination effects on CD4 cells after COVID-19. About the research overall: Peptide-pool stimulation followed by sequencing identified expanded antigen-specific CD4+ clonotypes in the ViraFEST assay.

Unmatched junction bases numbered 14, after V lost 4 bases and J lost 2 bases. Germline V CDR1 and CDR2: SGDLS, YYNGEE. This CDR3 contains 17 residues. The chain combines TRBV9 with TRBJ1-2, with TRBD1 matching 7 bases. This specimen was CD4+ T cells from PBMCs cultured without peptide, taken after COVID-19 vaccination. This TCR was recovered from a human donor who received a COVID-19 vaccine. The CDR3, as DNA: TGTGCCAGCAGCAGAGGGACGGTGCCAGGGGGGAACTATGGCTACACCTTC. It codes for CASSRGTVPGGNYGYTF.